The clone carrying this T cell receptor (beta chain) came up once. The antigen remains undetermined. Trimming shortened V by 0 bases and J by 4 bases, and 11 bases separated the two germline ends. Germline lookup yields CDR1 SGHRS and CDR2 YFSETQ. The CDR3 length is 14 residues. Per the original data handling: CDR3 differences across clinicopathological groups were used to build a distant-metastasis classifier for papillary thyroid cancer. TCRdb reanalyzed the PCR reads with MiXCR. These V and J calls derive from TCRdb rather than the authors' analysis. This table has about 38,000 clones, about 26% appearing once. This entry is derived from a study of metastatic and nonmetastatic thyroid tumors. Study overall: It was across blood and tumor or nodule tissue from malignant and benign thyroid patients that repertoires were compared.

Study-wide findings and caveats: Benign nodules reportedly had significantly lower TCR beta diversity than malignant thyroid tumors in blood and tumor.

Thyroid surgery was preceded by no treatment in any patient. The clonotype was recovered from a male donor with papillary thyroid cancer or a benign thyroid nodule (not recorded which). Some clones in this sample may be carry-over from other donors' samples. This chain connects TRBV5-1 to TRBJ2-7; D perhaps matches TRBD1 (6 bases). The sequenced material came from blood. The CDR3 nucleotides read TGCGCCAGCAGCTTGGGACAGGAAATGTACGAGCAGTACTTC. Translation: CASSLGQEMYEQYF.